A selection of T cell receptor beta chains follows, all from one sample in a study of STAT5B mutations in CD4+ large granular lymphocyte leukemia. Assay: immunoSEQ multiplex PCR; the TCRdb copy retains only in-frame clones and omits some. Of over 25,000 clones listed, approximately 86% are singletons. Sample: CD4+ T cells from blood buffy coats. The receptors derive from a human donor in good health. CDR3s include the opening cysteine and the closing phenylalanine or tryptophan. The D gene is left open where the match is weak. The listing skips clone size in some rows; elsewhere it reads once, few, many or a size class.

v_call	clone_size	d_call	j_call	cdr3_nt	cdr3_aa
TRBV2	NA	TRBD1	TRBJ2-7	TGTGCCAGCACAATGGACAGGGGCTACGAGCAGTACTTC	CASTMDRGYEQYF
TRBV6-1	NA	NA	TRBJ2-7	TGTGCCAGCAGGAGGGTGGAGGGCGCCTACGAGCAGTACTTC	CASRRVEGAYEQYF
TRBV5-8	NA	NA	TRBJ1-2	TGTGCCAGCAGCTTAGGAGGGGCGCGAGGCTACACCTTC	CASSLGGARGYTF
TRBV5-6	NA	NA	TRBJ2-4	TGTGCCAGCAGCTCAAAGGGTAGAAGACTAGCCAAAAACATTCAGTACTTC	CASSSKGRRLAKNIQYF
TRBV6-5	NA	NA	TRBJ1-6	TGTGCCAGCAGTTACTTGGGGTGGAATTCACCCCTCCACTTT	CASSYLGWNSPLHF
TRBV28	few	NA	TRBJ1-1	TGTGCCAGCAGTTTATCGGGGGCTGTAGCTTTCTTT	CASSLSGAVAFF
TRBV19	NA	NA	TRBJ2-1	TGTGCCAGTAACAACCAGGCGGGTGAGCAGTTCTTC	CASNNQAGEQFF
TRBV5-4	NA	TRBD2	TRBJ2-1	TGTGCCAGCAGCTCTAGCGGCCGCTCCTACAATGAGCAGTTCTTC	CASSSSGRSYNEQFF
TRBV16	NA	NA	TRBJ2-6	TGTGCCAGCAGCCGCGCTGTGGCCAACGTCCTGACTTTC	CASSRAVANVLTF
TRBV9	NA	TRBD2	TRBJ2-3	TGTGCCAGCAGCGTAGGGACTAGCGGAGCAGATACGCAGTATTTT	CASSVGTSGADTQYF
TRBV29-1	NA	NA	TRBJ2-5	TGCAGCGTAGACAGGTCTTGGGAGACCCAGTACTTC	CSVDRSWETQYF
TRBV28	few	NA	TRBJ2-7	TGTGCCAGCCGCGGCGGTCCGAACGAGCAGTACTTC	CASRGGPNEQYF
TRBV11-2	NA	TRBD2	TRBJ2-5	TGTGCCAGCAGCTTTAGCGGGAGAGTAGAGACCCAGTACTTC	CASSFSGRVETQYF
TRBV6-5	NA	NA	TRBJ2-1	TGTGCCAGCAGGCGGGTCGCGCAATCCTACAATGAGCAGTTCTTC	CASRRVAQSYNEQFF
TRBV28	NA	TRBD2	TRBJ2-7	TGTGCCAGCAAACCCGTCTCGGGACTAGTGGGATCCTACGAGCAGTACTTC	CASKPVSGLVGSYEQYF
TRBV14	few	NA	TRBJ2-7	TGTGCCAGCAGCCAAGGGCAGGACTCCTACGAGCAGTACTTC	CASSQGQDSYEQYF
TRBV7-8	NA	NA	TRBJ2-1	TGTGCCAGCAGCTTATATGAGGGGGTATCCTACAATGAGCAGTTCTTC	CASSLYEGVSYNEQFF
TRBV18	NA	NA	TRBJ1-5	TGTGCCAGCCAACGAGACGACAATCAGCCCCAGCATTTT	CASQRDDNQPQHF
TRBV4-1	NA	NA	TRBJ2-7	TGCGCCAGCAGCCAAGATCTCTTTGGTTTGGGAAAGGTATTCGGCTACGAGCAGTACTTC	CASSQDLFGLGKVFGYEQYF
TRBV5-1	NA	NA	TRBJ1-4	TGCGCCAGCAGGGCCGGAACGGGTACGGAAAAACTGTTTTTT	CASRAGTGTEKLFF
TRBV29-1	NA	NA	TRBJ2-7	TGCAGCACTAGAAATAGCGGAAGCTCCTACGAGCAGTACTTC	CSTRNSGSSYEQYF
TRBV18	NA	NA	TRBJ2-3	TGTGCCAGCTCACCCGGTTATACGCAGTATTTT	CASSPGYTQYF
TRBV7-6	NA	NA	TRBJ2-3	TGTGCCAGCAGCTTATTGGACGCCGGCACAGATACGCAGTATTTT	CASSLLDAGTDTQYF
TRBV7-2	NA	TRBD1	TRBJ1-5	TGTGCCAGCAGCTTAGGAGGACAGGGCGGCCGCAATCAGCCCCAGCATTTT	CASSLGGQGGRNQPQHF
TRBV11-3	few	NA	TRBJ2-7	TGTGCCAGCAGCTTTGGTCCGTCGGGTGAGCAGTACTTC	CASSFGPSGEQYF
TRBV19	NA	TRBD2	TRBJ2-1	TGTGCCAGTAGTCTACGATTAGCGGGACTGAGGAATGAGCAGTTCTTC	CASSLRLAGLRNEQFF
TRBV2	NA	NA	TRBJ2-7	TGTGCCAGCCAGCGGGTTATCTCCTACGAGCAGTACTTC	CASQRVISYEQYF
TRBV20-1	NA	NA	TRBJ2-7	TGCAGTGCCGGATCTGACGAGCAGTACTTC	CSAGSDEQYF
TRBV11-2	NA	TRBD2	TRBJ2-5	TGTGCCAGCAGCTTGGCCCTAGCGGGAGAGTCCCAGTACTTC	CASSLALAGESQYF
TRBV21-1	few	NA	TRBJ1-2	TGTGCCAGCAGCGCCAGGGTCGGCTACACCTTC	CASSARVGYTF
TRBV29-1	once	TRBD2	TRBJ2-3	TGCAGCGTTGGCCGGGGGGTCGGGGGAGGATCCACAGATACGCAGTATTTT	CSVGRGVGGGSTDTQYF
TRBV1	NA	NA	TRBJ2-5	TGCACCAGCAGCCAAGGTAGGTATCGATGGGAGACCCAGTACTTC	CTSSQGRYRWETQYF
TRBV5-6	NA	NA	TRBJ1-6	TGTGCCAGCAGCTTGCCTAAAGGGAATAGAGCGAATAATTCACCCCTCCACTTT	CASSLPKGNRANNSPLHF
TRBV5-5	NA	TRBD2	TRBJ2-7	TGTGCCAGCAGCCACCGGACTAGCGGGGCCTTCTCCTACGAGCAGTACTTC	CASSHRTSGAFSYEQYF